The entry that follows covers one T cell receptor (beta chain) sequence. With 6 bases clipped from V and 4 bases from J, the junction kept 4 bases outside the gene matches. Germline V CDR1 and CDR2: SGHNT, YENEEA. The CDR3 is 14 amino acids. The sample belongs to a study of blood T cell repertoires in COVID-19. At the level of the study: COVID-19 samples, acute and convalescent, were from the United States, Italy and Spain. The cDNA or gDNA used as material had been derived from T cells, B-cell-depleted T cells, or PBMCs.

TCRdb's table, derived via immunoSEQ multiplex PCR, lists solely in-frame clones and lacks some. The sample has hundreds of thousands of clones; approximately 85% are singletons. The receptor was isolated from a woman in her fifties or sixties who had recovered from COVID-19. The chain couples TRBV11-3 to TRBJ2-2, with TRBD2 matching over 8 bases. The sequenced sample consisted of PBMCs or T cells enriched from blood (not recorded which). CDR3 protein: CASRSGTSTGELFF. In nucleotides, the CDR3 is TGTGCCAGCAGGTCCGGGACTAGCACCGGGGAGCTGTTTTTT.